This T cell receptor (beta chain) was sequenced in a study of T cells in Graves' hyperthyroidism and ophthalmopathy. Amplified TCR beta CDR3 regions came from RNA transcripts. Initially, a first-round RT-PCR of the TCR CDR3 employed the HTBI primer set. TCRdb processed the multiplex PCR reads anew with MiXCR; each CDR3 protein has one entry. Of hundreds of thousands of distinct CDR3 sequences in the sample, around 20% were seen once. V shed 11 bases and J 6 bases; nucleotides not matched to a gene: 8. CDR1 is KGHDR, CDR2 SFDVKD, per germline. The CDR3 spans 14 residues. Uncontrolled infection, other autoimmune disease, pregnancy or lactation led to exclusion. Clinical symptoms, serum thyroxine, TRAb, thyroid ultrasound and orbital computed tomography informed diagnoses. PBMCs came from roughly 10 ml fresh peripheral blood.

This TCR was sampled from a man aged 25-45 years with Graves' ophthalmopathy. Sequenced input: blood. V and J are TRBV24-1 and TRBJ1-6; 8 bases agree with TRBD1. CDR3 protein: CAIAGGDGNSPLHF. The CDR3, as DNA: TGTGCCATCGCAGGGGGCGACGGTAATTCACCCCTCCACTTT.